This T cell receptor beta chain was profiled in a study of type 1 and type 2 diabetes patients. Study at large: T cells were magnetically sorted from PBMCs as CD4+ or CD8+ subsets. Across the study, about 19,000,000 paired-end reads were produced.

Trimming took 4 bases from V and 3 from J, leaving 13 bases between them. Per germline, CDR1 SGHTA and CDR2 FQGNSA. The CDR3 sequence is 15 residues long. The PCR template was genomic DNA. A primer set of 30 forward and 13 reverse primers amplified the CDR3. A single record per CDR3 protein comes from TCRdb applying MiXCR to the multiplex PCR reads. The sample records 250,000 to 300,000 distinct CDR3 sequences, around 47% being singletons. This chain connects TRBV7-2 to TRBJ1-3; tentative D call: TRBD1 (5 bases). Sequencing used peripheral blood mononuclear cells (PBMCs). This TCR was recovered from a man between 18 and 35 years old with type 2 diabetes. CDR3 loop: CASSSGAQDGNTIYF. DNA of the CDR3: TGTGCCAGCAGCTCCGGGGCCCAGGATGGAAACACCATATATTTT.